The 27 T cell receptor beta chains below come from one sample, sequenced in a study of Graves' ophthalmopathy and Graves' hyperthyroidism. Amplified material comprised TCR beta CDR3 regions derived from RNA transcripts. RT-PCR in the first round used HTBI primers; a second-round multiplex PCR followed. MiXCR, applied by TCRdb to the multiplex PCR reads, yields one record per CDR3 protein. The sample has about 740,000 distinct CDR3 sequences; roughly 40% are singletons. The sample was peripheral blood. The receptors were sampled from an adult man with Graves' ophthalmopathy.

This clonotype was recorded at least ten times. The gene calls are TRBV29-1 and TRBJ2-7; possible D gene TRBD1, 5 bases. Per the germline V gene, CDR1 is SQVTM and CDR2 is ANQGSEA. The length of the CDR3 is 11 residues. Trimming shortened V by 7 bases and J by 2 bases, and 9 bases separated the two germline ends. For the CDR3, the DNA is TGCAGCGCACAGGCTACCTACGAGCAGTACTTC. This codes for CSAQATYEQYF.

This clonotype was detected ten times or more. V and J are TRBV15 and TRBJ2-5; possibly TRBD1 for D (5 bases). The CDR3 covers 13 residues. Between the trimmed V and J ends, which lost 2 bases and 2 bases, there was a span of 6 bases. Germline-derived CDR1 and CDR2 are LNHNV and YYDKDF (reference sequence). The CDR3 loop is CATSRQGQETQYF. In nucleotides, the CDR3 is TGTGCCACCAGCAGACAGGGACAAGAGACCCAGTACTTC.

This clonotype came up a few times. The rearrangement links TRBV2 to TRBJ1-2; D call uncertain. Germline-derived CDR1 and CDR2 are SNHLY and FYNNEI. The CDR3 loop spans 14 amino acids. The V end lost 0 bases, the J end lost 4 bases, and 9 bases lay between the germline ends. This chain's CDR3 is CASSEALGSYGYTF. In DNA form, the CDR3 reads TGTGCCAGCAGTGAAGCGCTTGGAAGCTATGGCTACACCTTC.

The rearrangement links TRBV19 to TRBJ1-1; 9 bases align to TRBD1. The CDR3 runs to 13 residues. Germline V gene sequence: CDR1 LNHDA, CDR2 SQIVND (reference sequence). V lost 11 bases and J lost 1; bases outside the gene matches: 5. CDR3 loop: CAWTGAGNTEAFF. The CDR3 nucleotides read TGTGCCTGGACAGGGGCCGGGAACACTGAAGCTTTCTTT. The variable domain in full, completed from reference TRBV19 and TRBJ1-1, reads DGGITQSPKYLFRKEGQNVTLSCEQNLNHDAMYWYRQDPGQGLRLIYYSQIVNDFQKGDIAEGYSVSREKKESFPLTVTSAQKNPTAFYLCAWTGAGNTEAFFGQGTRLTVV.

The chain is built from TRBV7-9 and TRBJ2-7; perhaps TRBD1 as D (5 bases). This CDR3 is 13 amino acids long. Germline V gene lookup returns CDR1 SEHNR and CDR2 FQNEAQ (reference sequence). The V gene lost 6 bases and the J gene lost 7 bases, with 16 bases spanning the gap. As DNA, the CDR3 is TGTGCCAGCAGTGGGCAGGGCAGGGATGAGCAGTACTTC. Its translation is CASSGQGRDEQYF.

The chain combines TRBV25-1 with TRBJ2-7; 7 positions agree with TRBD1. The germline V gene encodes CDR1 MGHDK and CDR2 SYGVNS. CDR3 length: 12 amino acids. CDR3 sequence (DNA): TGTGCTCTAGACAGGGTCATGTACGAGCAGTACTTC. Amino acids: CALDRVMYEQYF.

With regard to this clonotype: One end of the junction does not line up with germline, which may come from a read error. The chain links TRBV7-2 to TRBJ2-7, with no clear D. The length of the CDR3 is 14 residues. Germline CDR1 is SGHTA and CDR2 is FQGNSA. CDR3 in DNA: TGTGCCAGCGCTGCCCTTGAAGCCTCCCACGAGCAGTACTTC. Translation gives CASAALEASHEQYF.

This clonotype appeared many times. The chain uses TRBV24-1 and TRBJ1-5, with D hard to call. The CDR3 is 13 amino acids. Germline CDR1 and CDR2: KGHDR and SFDVKD. Deletions cut 4 bases from V and 4 bases from J, with 7 bases between. CDR3 protein: CATSEDGNQPQHF. As DNA, the CDR3 is TGTGCCACCAGTGAAGACGGGAATCAGCCCCAGCATTTT.

About this clonotype itself: A much bigger clone sits one base away, suggesting this may be a read error. The CDR3 loop reads CANSPVVAGVYEQYF. For the CDR3, the DNA is TGTGCCAACAGCCCTGTGGTAGCGGGAGTCTACGAGCAGTACTTC. This sequence joins TRBV9 and TRBJ2-7; TRBD2 matches 9 bases. CDR3 length: 15 amino acids. Germline V lookup: CDR1 SGDLS, CDR2 YYNGEE.

This clonotype was counted a few times. The chain recombines TRBV10-1 with TRBJ2-7; D perhaps matches TRBD1 (6 bases). This CDR3 is built from 11 residues. The V gene lost 8 bases and the J gene lost 4 bases, with 9 bases spanning the gap. Looked up from germline, CDR1 is WNHNN and CDR2 is SYGVQD (reference sequence). CDR3 sequence: CASPDRYEQYF. The CDR3 coding sequence is TGCGCCAGCCCAGACAGGTACGAGCAGTACTTC.

This clonotype has a handful of counts. The V gene is TRBV5-6, the J gene TRBJ1-2, with TRBD1 matching over 8 bases. Trimming removed 4 bases from V and 7 bases from J; junction bases left unmatched: 12. CDR1 SGHDT and CDR2 YYEEEE come from the germline V gene. The CDR3 consists of 15 residues. CDR3 loop: CASSQDPGTGRGYTF. The CDR3 DNA reads as TGTGCCAGCAGCCAAGATCCTGGGACAGGTCGTGGCTACACCTTC.

As concerns this clonotype: With a much larger clone just one base away, this may be a read error. This sequence joins TRBV25-1 and TRBJ1-6; TRBD1 aligns across 8 bases. CDR1 is MGHDK and CDR2 is SYGVNS in the germline V gene. V was clipped by 6 bases and J by 6 bases; unmatched bases: 10. The CDR3 has 16 amino acids. CDR3 in amino acids: CASSPDRGRSNSPLHF. CDR3 sequence (DNA): TGTGCCAGCAGCCCCGACAGGGGAAGGAGTAATTCACCCCTCCACTTT. Drawing the rest from reference TRBV25-1 and TRBJ1-6, the complete variable domain is EADIYQTPRYLVIGTGKKITLECSQTMGHDKMYWYQQDPGMELHLIHYSYGVNSTEKGDLSSESTVSRIRTEHFPLTLESARPSHTSQYLCASSPDRGRSNSPLHFGNGTRLTVT.

This clonotype came up many times. The rearrangement links TRBV25-1 to TRBJ1-1, with 7 positions matching TRBD1. V was pared by 8 bases and J by 1 base, with 4 bases of the junction left unmatched. This CDR3 contains 13 residues. Germline lookup yields CDR1 MGHDK and CDR2 SYGVNS. As DNA, the CDR3 is TGTGCCAGCCGAAGGACAGGGAACACTGAAGCTTTCTTT. Protein sequence: CASRRTGNTEAFF. Drawing the rest from reference TRBV25-1 and TRBJ1-1, the complete variable domain is EADIYQTPRYLVIGTGKKITLECSQTMGHDKMYWYQQDPGMELHLIHYSYGVNSTEKGDLSSESTVSRIRTEHFPLTLESARPSHTSQYLCASRRTGNTEAFFGQGTRLTVV.

With regard to this clonotype: A read error may explain this, as a much larger clone is one base away. The chain combines TRBV7-2 with TRBJ1-4; 8 bases are a match to TRBD1. The junction had 9 bases not matched to a gene; V was cut back by 3 bases and J by 3 bases. The CDR3 has 17 residues. Germline V gene lookup returns CDR1 SGHTA and CDR2 FQGNSA. The CDR3 region is CASSLQGAWAANEKLFF. In nucleotides, the CDR3 is TGTGCCAGCAGCTTGCAGGGGGCTTGGGCGGCTAATGAAAAACTGTTTTTT.

In its sample, this clonotype was seen a few times. The rearrangement links TRBV7-9 to TRBJ2-7, with 12 bases matching TRBD1. Germline CDR1 is SEHNR and CDR2 is FQNEAQ (reference sequence). The ends lost 5 bases at V and 3 bases at J; junction bases unmatched: 8. The CDR3 totals 16 residues. CDR3 in amino acids: CASSVGTGGVIYEQYF. In DNA form, the CDR3 reads TGTGCCAGCAGCGTCGGGACAGGGGGCGTAATCTACGAGCAGTACTTC.

Comment on this clonotype: A much larger clone differs by one base, so this may be a read error. The genes are TRBV7-3 and TRBJ1-1; possible D gene TRBD1, 5 bases. CDR1 and CDR2 (germline): SGHTA, FQGTGA. This CDR3 region has 15 residues. The CDR3: CASSLTKGVGTEAFF. The DNA for the CDR3 is TGTGCCAGCAGCCTAACGAAAGGGGTGGGCACTGAAGCTTTCTTT.

This clonotype was detected many times. V gene TRBV29-1 combines with J gene TRBJ1-6; 12 bases line up with TRBD1. The trim removed 0 bases at V and 9 bases at J, leaving 3 bases unmatched. Germline CDR1 reads SQVTM; CDR2 reads ANQGSEA. This CDR3 has 15 residues. CDR3 loop: CSVEDGTGGSSPLHF. The CDR3 DNA follows: TGCAGCGTTGAAGACGGGACAGGGGGCTCTTCACCCCTCCACTTT.

On this clonotype itself: A much larger clone lies one base from this, so it may be a read error. The J gene is TRBJ2-2, the V gene TRBV20-1; 7 bases match TRBD2. The germline gives CDR1 DFQATT, CDR2 SNEGSKA (reference sequence). This CDR3 has 15 residues. In nucleotides, the CDR3 is TGCAGTGCTGGGGCGAGCGGGAACCGGGCCGGGGAGCTGCTTTTT. Its translation is CSAGASGNRAGELLF.

The chain links TRBV25-1 to TRBJ2-5; either TRBD1 or TRBD2 may supply D (5 bases each). Germline V gives CDR1 MGHDK, CDR2 SYGVNS. The CDR3 consists of 18 residues. The V gene lost 5 bases and the J gene lost 5 bases, with 27 bases spanning the gap. The CDR3 sequence is CASSLPGRFAGNVETQYF. In DNA form, the CDR3 reads TGTGCCAGCAGTTTACCGGGAAGATTTGCAGGGAACGTGGAGACCCAGTACTTC.

In regard to this clonotype: A much larger clone differs by one base, so this may be a read error. The CDR3 region is CASSPGTESYEQYF. As DNA, the CDR3 is TGTGCCAGCAGCCCCGGGACAGAGTCCTACGAGCAGTACTTC. This rearrangement joins TRBV7-9 to TRBJ2-7; the match to TRBD1 covers 7 bases. The CDR3 has 14 amino acids. V lost 5 bases and J lost 1; bases outside the gene matches: 5. Per the germline V gene, CDR1 is SEHNR and CDR2 is FQNEAQ (reference sequence).

V usage is TRBV7-9 and J usage is TRBJ2-2; D is undetermined. This CDR3 contains 14 residues. Trimming pared 6 bases from V and 7 bases from J, leaving 15 bases between. The germline gives CDR1 SEHNR, CDR2 FQNEAQ (reference sequence). CDR3 amino acids: CASRVDIFDGELFF. CDR3 nucleotides: TGTGCCAGCAGGGTCGACATCTTCGACGGGGAGCTGTTTTTT.

At least ten counts were recorded for this clonotype. The chain is built from TRBV29-1 and TRBJ1-5; TRBD1 matches at 12 bases. This CDR3 contains 13 residues. From germline, CDR1 is SQVTM and CDR2 ANQGSEA. With 6 bases clipped from V and 4 bases from J, the junction kept 1 base outside the gene matches. For the CDR3, the DNA is TGCAGCGTGGGACAGGGGGCAAATCAGCCCCAGCATTTT. The encoded protein is CSVGQGANQPQHF.

This clonotype was recorded only once. Possible read error: a much larger clone is one base away. In DNA, the CDR3 is TGTGCCAGCAGTCTAGCGGGAGTGGAGAACTTC. Translated, it gives CASSLAGVENF. V gene TRBV2 combines with J gene TRBJ2-7; 10 nucleotides align to TRBD2. This CDR3 has 11 amino acids. Germline V gene data show CDR1 as SNHLY and CDR2 as FYNNEI.

V gene TRBV29-1 combines with J gene TRBJ1-1; the match to TRBD1 covers 9 bases. V gave up 8 bases and J gave up 4 bases; unmatched junction bases: 5. This CDR3 is 12 amino acids long. CDR1 and CDR2 from the germline V gene are SQVTM and ANQGSEA. CDR3 sequence: CSSTGGATEAFF. The CDR3 bases are TGCAGCTCGACAGGGGGGGCCACTGAAGCTTTCTTT.

The rearrangement links TRBV2 to TRBJ1-4, with D unresolved. The germline V and J ends were trimmed by 2 bases and 7 bases, with 8 bases remaining between them. The CDR3 totals 13 residues. Germline V gives CDR1 SNHLY, CDR2 FYNNEI. The CDR3 is CASSEFGSEKLFF. CDR3 nucleotides: TGTGCCAGCAGTGAATTTGGATCTGAAAAACTGTTTTTT.

The CDR3 DNA is TGTGCCACCAGTGGGCTAGCTGGGGCTCAAGAGACCCAGTACTTC. It codes for CATSGLAGAQETQYF. This chain joins TRBV24-1 and TRBJ2-5; D is tentatively TRBD1 or TRBD2 (5 bases each). CDR3 length: 15 residues. Trimming cost V 5 bases and J 2 bases, with 14 bases left between them. Germline lookup yields CDR1 KGHDR and CDR2 SFDVKD.

The table lists this clonotype with many counts. The rearrangement links TRBV7-9 to TRBJ2-7; 7 bases map to TRBD1. CDR3 length: 14 residues. Trimming took 6 bases from V and 3 from J; bases not matched to a gene: 8. CDR1 is SEHNR and CDR2 is FQNEAQ in the germline V gene (reference sequence). CDR3 sequence: CASRGTALNYEQYF. CDR3 in DNA: TGTGCCAGCAGGGGGACAGCCTTAAACTACGAGCAGTACTTC.